One sample yielded the 18 T cell receptor beta chains listed below, sequenced in a study of blood T cell repertoires in COVID-19. Profiling relied on immunoSEQ multiplex PCR, and the TCRdb table lists in-frame clones only, not all of them. The data show some 300,000 clones, more than 70% seen once. Source material: PBMCs or T cells enriched from blood (not recorded which). The receptor source for this set is a woman aged 55-75 years in a cohort exposed to, infected with or recovered from COVID-19 (not recorded which).

This chain connects TRBV28 to TRBJ1-4; D is perhaps TRBD1 (6 bases). The V and J ends lost 5 bases and 0 bases respectively, with 10 bases between them. The CDR3 has 15 amino acids. Germline CDR1 is MDHEN and CDR2 is SYDVKM. CDR3 DNA sequence: TGTGCCAGCAGTGTACGGACAGCAACTAATGAAAAACTGTTTTTT. Translated: CASSVRTATNEKLFF. The entire variable domain, with the rest obtained from reference TRBV28 and TRBJ1-4, is as follows: DVKVTQSSRYLVKRTGEKVFLECVQDMDHENMFWYRQDPGLGLRLIYFSYDVKMKEKGDIPEGYSVSREKKERFSLILESASTNQTSMYLCASSVRTATNEKLFFGSGTQLSVL.

The genes are TRBV19 and TRBJ2-3; possible D gene TRBD2, 5 bases. Germline CDR1 is LNHDA and CDR2 is SQIVND (reference sequence). This CDR3 has 17 residues. The ends were cut back, 5 bases at V and 2 bases at J, with 20 bases in the middle. The CDR3 nucleotides read TGTGCCAGTAGTCGCTCCACCACTAGTTATTCCACAGATACGCAGTATTTT. It yields the protein CASSRSTTSYSTDTQYF.

The V and J genes are TRBV6-1 and TRBJ2-5, with a possible D match to TRBD1 (7 bases). The germline V gene encodes CDR1 MNHNS and CDR2 SASEGT. V was trimmed by 8 bases and J by 2 bases, leaving 15 bases between them. The CDR3 has 14 residues. This CDR3 is CASSGGGRQETQYF. The CDR3 nucleotides read TGTGCCAGCTCAGGAGGGGGCCGTCAAGAGACCCAGTACTTC.

The rearrangement links TRBV28 to TRBJ1-3, with TRBD1 matching over 9 bases. Germline V gene lookup returns CDR1 MDHEN and CDR2 SYDVKM. The ends lost 6 bases at V and 3 bases at J; junction bases unmatched: 18. The length of the CDR3 is 19 residues. This CDR3 reads CASSPPLSGTGKGGNTIYF. The CDR3 coding sequence is TGTGCCAGCAGCCCTCCCCTCTCCGGGACAGGGAAGGGTGGAAACACCATATATTTT.

The sample holds one count of this clone. The chain links TRBV28 to TRBJ2-4, with unresolved D. V gave up 6 bases and J gave up 6 bases, with 9 bases separating them. In germline, CDR1 is MDHEN, CDR2 SYDVKM. There are 12 residues in the CDR3. The CDR3 loop reads CASRKTGNIQYF. CDR3 coding DNA: TGTGCCAGCAGAAAGACTGGAAACATTCAGTACTTC.

The chain has TRBV24-1 and TRBJ2-1; the match to TRBD1 covers 8 bases. The CDR3 covers 18 residues. The V and J ends lost 0 bases and 8 bases, in that order; junction bases with no gene match: 14. Germline V gene data show CDR1 as KGHDR and CDR2 as SFDVKD. The CDR3 region has the DNA TGTGCCACCAGTGATTTGAGGACAGGGAAGGGGTTTGTTGATGAGCAGTTCTTC. Its translation: CATSDLRTGKGFVDEQFF.

The DNA of the CDR3 is TGTGCCAGCAGCCGCCGGACTAGCGGGAGCTCCTACAATGAGCAGTTCTTC. Translating it yields CASSRRTSGSSYNEQFF. The chain links TRBV3-1 (or the pseudogene TRBV3-2) to TRBJ2-1; 13 nucleotides match TRBD2. The CDR3 contains 17 residues. The V gene end was trimmed by 4 bases and the J gene end by 0 bases; junction bases not matched to a gene: 3. Germline V gene sequence: CDR1 LGHDT, CDR2 YNNKEL (reference sequence).

The CDR3 region is CASSETQRGGNEQFF. The CDR3, as DNA: TGTGCCAGCAGTGAAACCCAGCGGGGAGGGAATGAGCAGTTCTTC. The J gene is TRBJ2-1, the V gene TRBV2, with 7 bases matching TRBD2. The germline V gene encodes CDR1 SNHLY and CDR2 FYNNEI. With V trimmed by 2 bases and J by 7 bases, 8 bases remained unmatched. This CDR3 is 15 amino acids long.

The V gene is TRBV5-1, the J gene TRBJ1-1, with TRBD1 as a possible D gene (6 bases). The CDR3 consists of 17 residues. The V end was cut by 1 base, the J end by 5 bases, with 21 bases between. CDR1 is SGHRS and CDR2 is YFSETQ in the germline V gene. In nucleotides, the CDR3 is TGCGCCAGCAGCTTGTCCGGGCCAGGGGCGTTTAGGACTGAAGCTTTCTTT. Translating it yields CASSLSGPGAFRTEAFF.

The V and J genes are TRBV3-1 (or the pseudogene TRBV3-2) and TRBJ2-4; D perhaps matches TRBD1 (6 bases). Per germline, CDR1 LGHDT and CDR2 YNNKEL (reference sequence). The CDR3 extends over 17 amino acids. The V gene lost 6 bases and the J gene lost 3 bases, with 21 bases spanning the gap. The CDR3 spells CASRPNQGLGDKNIQYF. In DNA form, the CDR3 reads TGTGCCAGCAGGCCAAATCAGGGGCTGGGGGACAAAAACATTCAGTACTTC.

The V gene is TRBV7-8, the J gene TRBJ1-4; TRBD1 might be the D (5 bases). The germline CDR1 and CDR2 sequences are SGHVS and FQNEAQ. This CDR3 has 15 amino acids. V lost 3 bases, J lost 6 bases, and 14 bases lay in between. The CDR3 DNA is TGTGCCAGCAGCTTCCGACAGAAAAGGGATGAAAAACTGTTTTTT. Protein: CASSFRQKRDEKLFF. Full variable domain (remainder filled in from reference TRBV7-8 and TRBJ1-4): GAGVSQSPRYKVAKRGQDVALRCDPISGHVSLFWYQQALGQGPEFLTYFQNEAQLDKSGLPSDRFFAERPEGSVSTLKIQRTQQEDSAVYLCASSFRQKRDEKLFFGSGTQLSVL.

This clone was counted between two and nine times. This rearrangement joins TRBV29-1 to TRBJ2-3, with a weak D call TRBD2 (5 bases). Germline V gives CDR1 SQVTM, CDR2 ANQGSEA. This CDR3 contains 17 residues. Trimming removed 3 bases at V and 6 bases at J, with 25 bases between. The CDR3 DNA follows: TGCAGCGTTGATGTCTCGTGGGTCCGGACTCGACCTGATACGCAGTATTTT. It encodes CSVDVSWVRTRPDTQYF.

This chain uses TRBV6-5 with TRBJ1-2, with TRBD1 as a possible D gene (6 bases). This CDR3 spans 14 amino acids. Germline V gene sequence: CDR1 MNHEY, CDR2 SVGAGI. V was pared by 6 bases and J by 3 bases, with 14 bases between. This chain's CDR3 is CASSVGGAYYGYTF. As DNA, the CDR3 is TGTGCCAGCAGCGTGGGGGGGGCTTACTATGGCTACACCTTC.

This clone appeared a few times. The chain couples TRBV7-2 to TRBJ1-3, with TRBD1 matching over 8 bases. J lost 7 bases, V lost 5 bases, and 4 bases had no gene match. The CDR3 sequence is 13 residues long. Looked up from germline, CDR1 is SGHTA and CDR2 is FQGNSA. The CDR3 DNA reads TGTGCCAGCAGCAGCGACAGGGGTAACACCATATATTTT. Translating gives CASSSDRGNTIYF.

The rearrangement uses TRBV7-3 and TRBJ2-1; tentative D call: TRBD2 (6 bases). The germline V gene encodes CDR1 SGHTA and CDR2 FQGTGA. This CDR3 has 15 residues. V shed 5 bases and J shed 0 bases, with 11 bases lying between them. The CDR3 protein is CASSPWRGSYNEQFF. In nucleotides, the CDR3 is TGTGCCAGCAGCCCGTGGAGGGGCTCCTACAATGAGCAGTTCTTC.

This chain joins TRBV7-2 and TRBJ1-1, with unresolved D. Germline CDR1 reads SGHTA; CDR2 reads FQGNSA. The CDR3 has 14 residues. The V end was cut by 4 bases, the J end by 5 bases, with 14 bases between. The CDR3 DNA sequence: TGTGCCAGCAGCTCAACCCCCGGGAAGACTGAAGCTTTCTTT. This translates into CASSSTPGKTEAFF.

Of note for this clone: A much larger clone lies one base from this, so it may be a read error. The CDR3 region is CASSYRDLSYEQYF. CDR3 in DNA: TGTGCCAGCAGTTATCGGGACTTGTCCTACGAGCAGTACTTC. The rearrangement uses TRBV28 and TRBJ2-7; D is perhaps TRBD2 (6 bases). V was pared by 4 bases and J by 1 base, with 11 bases between. Germline V CDR1 and CDR2: MDHEN, SYDVKM. The length of the CDR3 is 14 residues.

V usage is TRBV5-1 and J usage is TRBJ2-1; TRBD2 matches at 10 bases. CDR1 is SGHRS and CDR2 is YFSETQ in the germline V gene. The CDR3 spans 16 residues. V dropped 1 base and J dropped 3; count of bases not matched to a gene: 4. The CDR3 sequence: CASSLTSGTLYNEQFF. In DNA form, the CDR3 reads TGCGCCAGCAGCTTGACTAGCGGGACCCTCTACAATGAGCAGTTCTTC. The full variable domain, completed using reference TRBV5-1 and TRBJ2-1, is KAGVTQTPRYLIKTRGQQVTLSCSPISGHRSVSWYQQTPGQGLQFLFEYFSETQRNKGNFPGRFSGRQFSNSRSEMNVSTLELGDSALYLCASSLTSGTLYNEQFFGPGTRLTVL.